The sequence of this T cell receptor beta chain was determined in a study of blood T cell repertoires in COVID-19. The overall study: Donors in the United States, Italy and Spain gave samples during acute or convalescent COVID-19. The analysed material was cDNA or gDNA that came from T cells, B-cell-depleted T cells, or PBMCs.

Libraries were prepared by immunoSEQ multiplex PCR; TCRdb keeps only in-frame clonotypes and omits some of them. The data contain about 240,000 clones, around 90% of them singletons. The germline V gene encodes CDR1 MNHEY and CDR2 SVGEGT. Trimming left V 2 bases short and J 3 bases short, with 18 bases between. The CDR3 is 17 amino acids. V is TRBV6-2 or TRBV6-3 and J is TRBJ2-3, with D possibly matching TRBD1 (5 bases). The origin of this receptor is a woman aged 70 to 79 with active or convalescent COVID-19. The sample comprised peripheral blood. The CDR3 sequence is CASSYPEWGMGTDTQYF. The CDR3 region has the DNA TGTGCCAGCAGTTACCCCGAATGGGGCATGGGGACAGATACGCAGTATTTT.